This TCR beta chain originates from a study of T cells in Graves' hyperthyroidism and ophthalmopathy. About the research overall: Once the initial diagnosis was made, peripheral blood was obtained before any treatment. Overall study findings and caveats: From stable hyperthyroidism, ophthalmopathy was separated by a 13 V-J model.

As to this clonotype: Its specificity is unknown.

Template material for amplifying TCR beta CDR3 regions consisted of RNA transcripts. HTBI primers were the set used in a first-round RT-PCR of the TCR CDR3. TCRdb called the multiplex PCR reads again in MiXCR, with one record for every CDR3 protein. The sample lists about 160,000 distinct CDR3 sequences; about 9.4% were seen once. The CDR3 is 13 residues long. The V gene end was trimmed by 8 bases and the J gene end by 3 bases; junction bases not matched to a gene: 4. The germline gives CDR1 MGHDK, CDR2 SYGVNS. The TCR was taken from a woman between 18 and 29 years old with Graves' hyperthyroidism that later progressed to Graves' ophthalmopathy. The chain uses TRBV25-1 and TRBJ1-5; 7 bases line up with TRBD1. The sequenced material came from blood. CDR3 loop: CASSTGPNQPQHF. CDR3 DNA sequence: TGTGCCAGCTCGACAGGGCCCAATCAGCCCCAGCATTTT.